Sequencing of this TCR beta chain was carried out in a study of graft-versus-host responses after intestinal transplantation. On the study more broadly: Isolated intestinal, liver-intestinal, or multivisceral transplants were what recipients had. Anti-thymocyte globulin induction, then tacrolimus and steroids for around 3 years, went to all recipients.

Using immunoSEQ multiplex PCR, the repertoire was profiled, and TCRdb retains in-frame clones only, with some absent. Of about 83,000 clones listed, approximately 91% are singletons. Germline lookup yields CDR1 SEHNR and CDR2 FQNEAQ (reference sequence). V was shortened by 0 bases and J by 4 bases, with 6 bases between the two germline ends. The CDR3 is made up of 14 amino acids. Notes on the study in general: High graft-versus-host to host-versus-graft clonal ratios were seen in allografts of patients with graft-donor T cell macrochimerism.

With respect to this clone: No antigen is known for it.

The material was unstimulated CD4+ T cells sorted from spleen or lymph node cells, obtained before intestinal transplant. The rearrangement uses TRBV7-9 and TRBJ2-2; tentative D call: TRBD1 (6 bases). The sequence was collected from a human donor who received an intestinal transplant. CDR3 bases: TGTGCCAGCAGCTTAGCGACAGGCACCGGGGAGCTGTTTTTT. It specifies CASSLATGTGELFF. Full variable domain (missing parts from reference TRBV7-9 and TRBJ2-2): DTGVSQNPRHKITKRGQNVTFRCDPISEHNRLYWYRQTLGQGPEFLTYFQNEAQLEKSRLLSDRFSAERPKGSFSTLEIQRTEQGDSAMYLCASSLATGTGELFFGEGSRLTVL.